The next 25 T cell receptor beta chains were all read from a single sample in a study of regulatory T cells in long-lasting Graves disease. Building the TCR beta libraries relied on iRepertoire HTBI primers, and CDR3 regions underwent Arm-PCR. A single record per CDR3 protein comes from TCRdb applying MiXCR to the multiplex PCR reads. Counted here are roughly 430,000 distinct CDR3 sequences, roughly a fifth occurring once; the ten biggest clones make up roughly an eighth. As to time point: persistent/refractory GD, antithyroid drugs over 5 years with positive TRAb. The TCR library was made from RNA extracted from PBMCs. The specimen comprised peripheral blood mononuclear cells (PBMCs), sampled when the disease was refractory, from a patient treated with antithyroid drugs. These receptors originate from a female donor with Graves disease.

This clonotype turned up a few times. V and J are TRBV28 and TRBJ2-3; 9 bases are a match to TRBD2. Germline V gene sequence: CDR1 MDHEN, CDR2 SYDVKM. The CDR3 is 16 residues long. Trimming cost V 5 bases and J 4 bases; bases outside gene matches: 10. This CDR3 reads CASSPSAAGGPDTQYF. CDR3 DNA sequence: TGTGCCAGCAGTCCATCTGCGGCGGGAGGGCCAGATACGCAGTATTTT.

This chain connects TRBV2 to TRBJ2-1, with D maybe TRBD1 (6 bases). This CDR3 is built from 11 residues. CDR1 and CDR2 from the germline V gene are SNHLY and FYNNEI. The CDR3 region has the DNA TGTGCTACCCAGGGGTTCCATGAGCAGTTCTTC. Protein sequence: CATQGFHEQFF.

The chain joins TRBV7-9 to TRBJ2-5; maybe TRBD2 (7 bases). V gave up 0 bases and J gave up 2 bases, with 13 bases separating them. The CDR3 is made up of 16 amino acids. CDR1 and CDR2 from the germline V gene are SEHNR and FQNEAQ (reference sequence). The CDR3 loop reads CASSLAVRGGQETQYF. Here the CDR3 DNA reads TGTGCCAGCAGCTTAGCGGTTAGGGGGGGACAAGAGACCCAGTACTTC.

A few counts support this clonotype. This chain uses TRBV29-1 with TRBJ1-3; 8 bases match TRBD1. The V segment lost 2 bases and the J segment 3 bases; nucleotides outside the gene matches: 9. This CDR3 spans 16 amino acids. In germline, CDR1 is SQVTM, CDR2 ANQGSEA. CDR3 bases: TGCAGCGTTGAAAGCCTGACAGGGGTTGATGGAAACACCATATATTTT. The encoded protein is CSVESLTGVDGNTIYF.

The gene calls are TRBV9 and TRBJ2-2; TRBD2 agrees at 7 bases. The germline V gene encodes CDR1 SGDLS and CDR2 YYNGEE. V trimming: 3 bases; J trimming: 5 bases; junction bases outside the gene matches: 4. CDR3 length: 14 amino acids. The CDR3 here is CASSGGGRTGELFF. DNA of the CDR3: TGTGCCAGCAGCGGGGGGGGACGGACCGGGGAGCTGTTTTTT.

This clonotype has at least ten counts. V and J are TRBV29-1 and TRBJ2-5; the D gene is possibly TRBD2 (5 bases). V shed 0 bases and J shed 3 bases, with 14 bases lying between them. CDR1 and CDR2 from the germline V gene are SQVTM and ANQGSEA. CDR3 size: 15 residues. The CDR3 loop reads CSVEELGIGEETQYF. The CDR3 nucleotides are TGCAGCGTTGAAGAGCTCGGGATCGGGGAAGAGACCCAGTACTTC.

The table lists this clonotype with a few counts. The V gene is TRBV14, the J gene TRBJ2-2; 9 bases match TRBD1. The CDR3 contains 16 residues. The ends lost 3 bases at V and 4 bases at J; junction bases unmatched: 6. CDR1 is SGHDN and CDR2 is FVKESK in the germline V gene. The CDR3 DNA reads TGTGCCAGCAGCCAGGGACAGGGTATCGGCACCGGGGAGCTGTTTTTT. It encodes CASSQGQGIGTGELFF.

The chain combines TRBV4-1 with TRBJ2-7; D is possibly TRBD1 (6 bases). The CDR3 sequence is 16 residues long. Deletions cut 5 bases from V and 4 bases from J, with 21 bases between. CDR1 and CDR2 from the germline V gene are MGHRA and YSYEKL. The CDR3 protein is CASSAKRPGHPYEQYF. The DNA for the CDR3 is TGCGCCAGCAGCGCTAAAAGACCGGGACACCCATACGAGCAGTACTTC.

This clonotype has a count of ten or more. V usage is TRBV11-3 and J usage is TRBJ2-7; D is possibly TRBD2 (6 bases). The V gene lost 5 bases and the J gene lost 3 bases, with 11 bases spanning the gap. CDR1 and CDR2 from the germline V gene are SGHNT and YENEEA. The CDR3 totals 13 residues. As DNA, the CDR3 is TGTGCCAGCAGCCGGACGGAGGGCTACGAGCAGTACTTC. Its translation: CASSRTEGYEQYF.

In regard to this clonotype: The junction differs from germline at one of its ends, possibly a read error. This chain joins TRBV5-6 and TRBJ2-5; 8 bases are a match to TRBD1. Per the germline V gene, CDR1 is SGHDT and CDR2 is YYEEEE. This CDR3 is built from 14 residues. In DNA, the CDR3 is TGTGCCAGCACCAACTCAGGGGGCCAAGAGACCCAGTGCTTC. Amino acids: CASTNSGGQETQCF.

V usage is TRBV12-3 or TRBV12-4 and J usage is TRBJ2-1, with 12 bases identical to TRBD2. The CDR3 runs to 15 residues. Unmatched junction bases numbered 4, after V lost 6 bases and J lost 4 bases. CDR3 residues: CASSPTSGSYNEQFF. The CDR3 DNA reads as TGTGCCAGCAGCCCGACTAGCGGGAGTTACAATGAGCAGTTCTTC.

This clonotype was recorded many times. The chain links TRBV7-2 to TRBJ2-7, with D possibly being TRBD1 (5 bases). V was pared by 5 bases and J by 5 bases, with 16 bases between. In germline, CDR1 is SGHTA, CDR2 FQGNSA. This CDR3 region has 14 residues. The CDR3 DNA sequence: TGTGCCAGCAGCCCCTGGGCAGGGTTAAACGAGCAGTACTTC. This sequence encodes CASSPWAGLNEQYF. The full variable domain, in which reference TRBV7-2 and TRBJ2-7 provide the parts outside the CDR3, is GAGVSQSPSNKVTEKGKDVELRCDPISGHTALYWYRQSLGQGLEFLIYFQGNSAPDKSGLPSDRFSAERTGGSVSTLTIQRTQQEDSAVYLCASSPWAGLNEQYFGPGTRLTVT.

V usage is TRBV6-1 and J usage is TRBJ2-7; 7 bases are shared with TRBD2. This CDR3 spans 16 amino acids. Looked up from germline, CDR1 is MNHNS and CDR2 is SASEGT. After removal of 5 bases from V and 3 bases from J, the junction contained 13 bases not matched to a gene. This CDR3 reads CASSPPGEGALYEQYF. CDR3 DNA sequence: TGTGCCAGCAGTCCCCCCGGGGAGGGAGCGCTCTACGAGCAGTACTTC.

Comments on this clonotype: This may arise from a read error, as a much more abundant clone is one base away. This rearrangement joins TRBV12-5 to TRBJ1-1; D uncertain. Per the germline V gene, CDR1 is LGHNT and CDR2 is FRNRAP. The V end lost 3 bases, the J end lost 4 bases, and 18 bases lay between the germline ends. CDR3 length equals 16 residues. As DNA, the CDR3 is TGTGCTAGTGGTTTTTCCCATCCCGGTATGGGCACTGAAGCTTTCTTT. It yields the protein CASGFSHPGMGTEAFF.

This clonotype has ten or more counts. V is TRBV5-1 and J is TRBJ2-2; 7 nucleotides align to TRBD2. Trimming took 3 bases from V and 1 from J; bases not matched to a gene: 12. This CDR3 comprises 18 residues. In germline, CDR1 is SGHRS, CDR2 YFSETQ. CDR3 DNA sequence: TGCGCCAGCAGCTGGACGGGATCCGGGACTAAGAACACCGGGGAGCTGTTTTTT. Translation: CASSWTGSGTKNTGELFF.

This clonotype appeared many times. This chain links TRBV29-1 with TRBJ2-7; 11 positions match TRBD1. J gave up 0 bases and V 7 bases, and 5 bases lay outside the gene matches. CDR3 length: 14 amino acids. Germline CDR1 is SQVTM and CDR2 is ANQGSEA. The CDR3 sequence is CSARGTGGSYEQYF. The CDR3 nucleotides read TGCAGCGCCCGAGGGACAGGGGGCTCCTACGAGCAGTACTTC.

The V and J genes are TRBV29-1 and TRBJ2-2, with 14 positions matching TRBD2. The CDR3 runs to 15 residues. Germline assignment: CDR1 SQVTM and CDR2 ANQGSEA. With V trimmed by 4 bases and J by 5 bases, 3 bases remained unmatched. The CDR3 sequence: CSVGGLAGGTGELFF. In nucleotides, the CDR3 is TGCAGCGTTGGTGGACTAGCGGGGGGAACCGGGGAGCTGTTTTTT.

The J gene is TRBJ2-7, the V gene TRBV6-1; TRBD2 might be the D (5 bases). CDR1 and CDR2 from the germline V gene are MNHNS and SASEGT. Trimming removed 7 bases from V and 0 bases from J, with 10 bases in between. This CDR3 has 13 amino acids. The chain's CDR3 is CASMGGSSYEQYF. The CDR3 DNA is TGTGCCAGCATGGGCGGGTCCTCCTACGAGCAGTACTTC.

This clonotype was observed many times. In DNA form, the CDR3 reads TGTGCCAGCAGCCCCCAGGACAGCCTAAATGCTGAAGCTTTCTTT. Residues: CASSPQDSLNAEAFF. V is TRBV7-9 and J is TRBJ1-1, with a weak D call TRBD1 (6 bases). V shed 5 bases and J shed 6 bases, with 19 bases lying between them. The CDR3 contains 15 residues. Looked up from germline, CDR1 is SEHNR and CDR2 is FQNEAQ (reference sequence).

The chain carries TRBV12-3 or TRBV12-4 and TRBJ1-3; a possible D gene is TRBD1 (5 bases). Deletions cut 4 bases from V and 3 bases from J, with 19 bases between. The CDR3 is made up of 17 amino acids. CDR3 nucleotides: TGTGCCAGCAGTTCGCACCCCGGGACGGTCAATGGAAACACCATATATTTT. As protein: CASSSHPGTVNGNTIYF.

This clonotype was observed a handful of times. Germline is not matched at one junction end, which may reflect a read error. DNA of the CDR3: TGCAGTGCTAGAGAACAGGGTCACAGTTCACCCCCCCACTTT. Its translation: CSAREQGHSSPPHF. The chain employs TRBV20-1 and TRBJ1-6, with D perhaps matching TRBD1 (6 bases). This CDR3 is built from 14 residues. Looked up from germline, CDR1 is DFQATT and CDR2 is SNEGSKA (reference sequence).

This clonotype was recorded only once. Mismatch with germline at one junction end may stem from a read error. This chain uses TRBV6-1 with TRBJ1-4; no clear D. From germline, CDR1 is MNHNS and CDR2 SASEGT. The CDR3 covers 14 residues. The CDR3 region is CASSDGHRLEKLFF. The CDR3 DNA follows: TGCGCCAGCAGTGACGGGCACCGACTTGAAAAACTGTTTTTT.

The rearrangement uses TRBV13 and TRBJ1-1, with D tentatively TRBD1 (6 bases). The V end lost 5 bases, the J end lost 8 bases, and 15 bases lay between the germline ends. Germline CDR1 PRHDT, CDR2 FYEKMQ (reference sequence). The CDR3 is 13 amino acids. CDR3 sequence: CASSPIGQLEAFF. The CDR3 DNA sequence: TGTGCCAGCAGCCCGATAGGACAGCTGGAAGCTTTCTTT.

V gene TRBV27 combines with J gene TRBJ1-1; 12 positions match TRBD1. The CDR3 sequence is 15 residues long. The V gene end was trimmed by 6 bases and the J gene end by 3 bases; junction bases not matched to a gene: 5. The germline V gene has CDR1 MNHEY and CDR2 SMNVEV (reference sequence). CDR3 sequence reads: CASRRGTGGHTEAFF. The CDR3 bases are TGTGCCAGCAGACGAGGGACAGGGGGCCACACTGAAGCTTTCTTT.

The sample holds many counts of this clonotype. The chain has TRBV28 and TRBJ2-5, with D perhaps matching TRBD2 (6 bases). Germline CDR1 is MDHEN and CDR2 is SYDVKM. The CDR3 sequence is 13 residues long. V gave up 6 bases and J gave up 5 bases, with 13 bases separating them. The CDR3 loop reads CASSLGGVETQYF. The CDR3 nucleotides are TGTGCCAGCAGCCTGGGGGGTGTCGAGACCCAGTACTTC.